Presented here are 3 T cell receptor beta chains from one specimen sequenced in a study of T cell responses to AZD1222 COVID-19 vaccine. The table came from immunoSEQ multiplex PCR; TCRdb's copy has only in-frame clones and leaves some out. Of around 84,000 clones in the sample, 88% were seen once. Sequenced here: peripheral blood, sampled on day 0 of MenACWY control vaccination. Receptors were obtained from an adult in good health.

This rearrangement joins TRBV3-1 (or the pseudogene TRBV3-2) to TRBJ1-3; the D is unclear. Germline V lookup: CDR1 LGHDT, CDR2 YNNKEL (reference sequence). The CDR3 contains 16 residues. The ends were cut back, 4 bases at V and 3 bases at J, with 16 bases in the middle. The CDR3 sequence is CASSPGGRRFGNTIYF. The CDR3 region has the DNA TGTGCCAGCAGCCCCGGAGGGCGCAGGTTTGGAAACACCATATATTTT.

This sequence joins TRBV19 and TRBJ1-5; a possible D gene is TRBD1 (6 bases). Per the germline V gene, CDR1 is LNHDA and CDR2 is SQIVND (reference sequence). The CDR3 consists of 15 residues. V lost 4 bases, J lost 2 bases, and 12 bases lay in between. Written as DNA, the CDR3 is TGTGCCAGTAGTACAGGGGAGCGGGGCAATCAGCCCCAGCATTTT. This translates into CASSTGERGNQPQHF.

This clone was observed a handful of times. CDR3 bases: TGTGCCTGGAGTGTACTCCCCAGCTATGGCTACACCTTC. Protein: CAWSVLPSYGYTF. The chain uses TRBV30 and TRBJ1-2; D gene unclear. The CDR3 has 13 amino acids. Trimming removed 0 bases at V and 4 bases at J, with 9 bases between. Germline V gene data show CDR1 as GTSNPN and CDR2 as SVGIG (reference sequence).